The 30 T cell receptor beta chains reported below all come from one sample, sequenced in a study of human T cells and chemical hapten exposure. Time point here: patch test 2, 6 weeks after DPC sensitization. As to treatment: therapeutic diphenylcyclopropenone sensitization with weekly scalp DPC. MiXCR was run by TCRdb on the RACE reads, yielding one entry per CDR3 protein. The table records 330,000 or so distinct CDR3 sequences, around 6% of them present only once. The sample consisted of whole blood, taken in connection with sensitization to the hapten diphenylcyclopropenone (DPC). All receptors come from a woman aged 18-35 years with alopecia areata. Some clones in this sample may be carry-over from other donors' samples.

The sample holds many counts of this clonotype. The genes are TRBV20-1 and TRBJ2-4; no firm D call. The CDR3 spans 12 residues. In germline, CDR1 is DFQATT, CDR2 SNEGSKA (reference sequence). V shed 0 bases and J shed 6 bases, with 6 bases lying between them. CDR3 nucleotide sequence: TGCAGTGCTAGAGACAATACAAACATTCAGTACTTC. Protein product: CSARDNTNIQYF.

This clonotype was recorded many times. The V gene is TRBV27, the J gene TRBJ1-2; D gene uncertain. This CDR3 is 13 amino acids long. The V end lost 8 bases, the J end lost 2 bases, and 12 bases lay between the germline ends. Germline CDR1 is MNHEY and CDR2 is SMNVEV (reference sequence). The CDR3 is CASGTSQNYGYTF. The CDR3 DNA follows: TGTGCCAGCGGTACGAGTCAGAACTATGGCTACACCTTC.

The CDR3: CASSHPTPVPDRPRSYEQYF. CDR3 bases: TGTGCCAGCAGCCACCCCACCCCCGTGCCCGACAGACCCCGCTCCTACGAGCAGTACTTC. The chain has TRBV4-2 and TRBJ2-7; TRBD1 is a possible D gene (5 bases). The CDR3 has 20 residues. Germline values: CDR1 LGHNA, CDR2 YNFKEQ. V was trimmed by 3 bases and J by 0 bases, leaving 27 bases between them.

This chain links TRBV9 with TRBJ1-4, with D uncertain. The V end lost 0 bases, the J end lost 3 bases, and 6 bases lay between the germline ends. The CDR3 contains 14 residues. Germline values: CDR1 SGDLS, CDR2 YYNGEE. CDR3: CASSVDTANEKLFF. The CDR3 nucleotides are TGTGCCAGCAGCGTAGACACAGCTAATGAAAAACTGTTTTTT.

This clonotype was detected ten times or more. This sequence joins TRBV29-1 and TRBJ1-1; D is uncertain. The CDR3 contains 11 residues. From germline, CDR1 is SQVTM and CDR2 ANQGSEA. V was shortened by 3 bases and J by 2 bases, with 4 bases between the two germline ends. The CDR3 coding sequence is TGCAGCGTTGAGCGAAACACTGAAGCTTTCTTT. It is translated as CSVERNTEAFF.

At least ten counts were recorded for this clonotype. The genes are TRBV6-5 and TRBJ1-1; a weak D match, TRBD1 (5 bases). V was clipped by 6 bases and J by 8 bases, with 10 bases between them. Germline V lookup: CDR1 MNHEY, CDR2 SVGAGI. The CDR3 runs to 11 residues. The CDR3 bases are TGTGCCAGCAGCCGGCAGGGAGAAGCTTTCTTT. Encoded protein: CASSRQGEAFF.

The chain uses TRBV15 and TRBJ2-1; 12 bases fit TRBD2. CDR3 length: 17 amino acids. J gave up 4 bases and V 4 bases, and 8 bases lay outside the gene matches. Germline V gene data show CDR1 as LNHNV and CDR2 as YYDKDF (reference sequence). The CDR3 here is CATSISLAGGQYNEQFF. Written as DNA, the CDR3 is TGTGCCACCAGCATTTCACTAGCGGGGGGACAATACAATGAGCAGTTCTTC.

The sample holds many counts of this clonotype. The chain combines TRBV6-2 or TRBV6-3 with TRBJ2-3; TRBD2 agrees at 9 bases. The CDR3 loop spans 15 amino acids. Germline V gene lookup returns CDR1 MNHEY and CDR2 SVGEGT. V lost 7 bases and J lost 1; bases outside the gene matches: 6. DNA of the CDR3: TGTGCCAGCACTCTTCCTAGCGGGGGCACAGATACGCAGTATTTT. Its translation is CASTLPSGGTDTQYF.

This clonotype was picked up many times. The chain has TRBV12-3 or TRBV12-4 and TRBJ1-3; 8 positions match TRBD1. The CDR3 has 18 amino acids. The junction had 14 bases not matched to a gene; V was cut back by 6 bases and J by 1 base. This CDR3 is CASRPAIRTGLSGNTIYF. The CDR3 coding sequence is TGTGCCAGCAGGCCCGCCATAAGGACAGGGCTTTCTGGAAACACCATATATTTT.

This clonotype was picked up many times. The chain couples TRBV9 to TRBJ1-3, with no clear D. The CDR3 extends over 12 amino acids. The V gene lost 0 bases and the J gene lost 4 bases, with 2 bases spanning the gap. CDR1 is SGDLS and CDR2 is YYNGEE in the germline V gene. CDR3 protein: CASSVGGNTIYF. The CDR3 region has the DNA TGTGCCAGCAGCGTAGGAGGAAACACCATATATTTT.

The chain is built from TRBV4-3 and TRBJ2-7; the D call may be TRBD1 or TRBD2 (6 bases each). V lost 0 bases, J lost 7 bases, and 22 bases lay in between. Germline assignment: CDR1 LGHNA and CDR2 YSLEER. The CDR3 consists of 17 residues. The CDR3 protein is CASSQDVLPVGGKEQYF. The CDR3 bases are TGCGCCAGCAGCCAAGATGTCTTACCCGTCGGGGGCAAGGAGCAGTACTTC.

This clonotype was detected many times. The chain combines TRBV6-4 with TRBJ2-3; 9 positions agree with TRBD2. The germline gives CDR1 MRHNA, CDR2 SNTAGT. V dropped 2 bases and J dropped 0; count of bases not matched to a gene: 3. There are 16 residues in the CDR3. The chain's CDR3 is CASSDLAGTSTDTQYF. The CDR3 DNA follows: TGTGCCAGCAGTGACCTAGCGGGGACTAGCACAGATACGCAGTATTTT.

The CDR3 loop reads CASRLHRVQYGYTF. The CDR3 DNA reads TGTGCCAGCCGGTTACACAGGGTGCAGTATGGCTACACCTTC. The chain employs TRBV2 and TRBJ1-2; tentatively, D is TRBD1 (6 bases). Germline-derived CDR1 and CDR2 are SNHLY and FYNNEI. V lost 8 bases to trimming and J lost 5 bases, with 18 bases between them. The CDR3 consists of 14 residues.

V and J are TRBV9 and TRBJ2-5; D is uncertain. Per the germline V gene, CDR1 is SGDLS and CDR2 is YYNGEE. CDR3 size: 13 residues. The V end was cut by 3 bases, the J end by 2 bases, with 8 bases between. The CDR3 DNA sequence: TGTGCCAGCAGCGGTTCGGGTCAAGAGACCCAGTACTTC. Translated: CASSGSGQETQYF.

This clonotype was recorded many times. The V and J genes are TRBV3-1 and TRBJ1-2; TRBD1 might be the D (5 bases). Trimming left V 5 bases short and J 6 bases short, with 10 bases between. The CDR3 sequence is 12 residues long. Per germline, CDR1 LGHDT and CDR2 YNNKEL (reference sequence). The CDR3 DNA reads as TGTGCCAGCAGCTATGGGACGGATGGCTACACCTTC. Its translation: CASSYGTDGYTF.

In its sample, this clonotype was seen many times. The chain combines TRBV6-1 with TRBJ1-2; 7 nucleotides align to TRBD1. The ends lost 2 bases at V and 8 bases at J; junction bases unmatched: 17. The CDR3 length is 17 residues. Germline CDR1 reads MNHNS; CDR2 reads SASEGT. This CDR3 reads CASSEWGIGDSVRGYTF. The CDR3 DNA reads as TGTGCCAGCAGTGAATGGGGGATAGGGGACAGTGTAAGAGGCTACACCTTC.

This clonotype was counted ten times or more. The rearrangement uses TRBV10-3 and TRBJ2-2, with a possible D match to TRBD1 (6 bases). V lost 6 bases and J 5 bases, leaving 16 bases between the germline ends. CDR3 length: 15 residues. Germline CDR1 and CDR2: ENHRY and SYGVKD. In nucleotides, the CDR3 is TGTGCCATCAGAGCGAATTCTCAGGGGACCGGGGAGCTGTTTTTT. Translated: CAIRANSQGTGELFF.

J is TRBJ2-4 and V is TRBV29-1; tentative D call: TRBD2 (5 bases). Germline CDR1 SQVTM, CDR2 ANQGSEA. CDR3 size: 14 residues. V gave up 3 bases and J gave up 6 bases, with 15 bases separating them. The CDR3 nucleotides are TGCAGCGTTGAGGCAGCCCCTAGCCGAAACATTCAGTACTTC. This encodes CSVEAAPSRNIQYF.

The genes are TRBV6-5 and TRBJ1-2; TRBD1 agrees at 10 bases. V lost 4 bases, J lost 3 bases, and 8 bases stayed unmatched. CDR3 length equals 16 residues. Germline CDR1 reads MNHEY; CDR2 reads SVGAGI. CDR3 loop: CASSLNGQGGDYGYTF. The CDR3 DNA reads TGTGCCAGCAGTTTAAACGGACAGGGGGGGGACTATGGCTACACCTTC.

This clonotype was seen a few times. This chain connects TRBV20-1 to TRBJ2-5, with a possible D match to TRBD1 (6 bases). The CDR3 sequence is 13 residues long. V was cut by 1 base and J by 5 bases, with 11 bases left in between. Germline CDR1 and CDR2: DFQATT and SNEGSKA (reference sequence). CDR3 in DNA: TGCAGTGCTAGAGGACAGGTCGGGGAGACCCAGTACTTC. Its protein is CSARGQVGETQYF.

This clonotype was detected ten times or more. The chain combines TRBV6-1 with TRBJ1-1; D call uncertain. The CDR3 extends over 15 amino acids. V lost 4 bases to trimming and J lost 0 bases, with 12 bases between them. Germline CDR1 reads MNHNS; CDR2 reads SASEGT. CDR3 residues: CASSVLVGMNTEAFF. CDR3 bases: TGTGCCAGCAGTGTCCTTGTGGGGATGAACACTGAAGCTTTCTTT.

This clonotype came up many times. The chain links TRBV10-3 to TRBJ2-7; D call uncertain. Germline CDR1 ENHRY, CDR2 SYGVKD. CDR3 size: 13 residues. Trimming shortened V by 6 bases and J by 0 bases, and 9 bases separated the two germline ends. The CDR3 nucleotides are TGTGCCATCAGCCCCGGGCCCTCCTACGAGCAGTACTTC. It encodes CAISPGPSYEQYF.

This clonotype has ten or more counts. The CDR3 loop reads CASSQDLPGGDSSPANTEAFF. CDR3 nucleotide sequence: TGCGCCAGCAGCCAAGATCTCCCAGGGGGGGACTCATCCCCTGCGAACACTGAAGCTTTCTTT. The chain links TRBV4-1 to TRBJ1-1; 7 bases map to TRBD1. V was pared by 0 bases and J by 1 base, with 20 bases of the junction left unmatched. CDR3 size: 21 residues. From germline, CDR1 is MGHRA and CDR2 YSYEKL.

The table lists this clonotype with many counts. As DNA, the CDR3 is TGTGCCAGCAGCTTAGCTCGGCAGGGAAATGAAAAACTGTTTTTT. It yields the protein CASSLARQGNEKLFF. The genes are TRBV7-2 and TRBJ1-4, with D perhaps matching TRBD1 (5 bases). Germline-derived CDR1 and CDR2 are SGHTA and FQGNSA. Trimming stripped 0 bases from V and 5 bases from J, with 10 bases between. This CDR3 has 15 residues.

This clonotype was detected ten times or more. The chain uses TRBV11-2 and TRBJ1-1, with D perhaps matching TRBD1 (6 bases). V lost 4 bases and J 0 bases, leaving 9 bases between the germline ends. CDR3 length equals 14 residues. Looked up from germline, CDR1 is SGHAT and CDR2 is FQNNGV. The CDR3 region is CASSSNRVNTEAFF. CDR3 nucleotide sequence: TGTGCCAGCAGCTCCAACAGGGTGAACACTGAAGCTTTCTTT.

This clonotype appeared many times. This chain joins TRBV20-1 and TRBJ2-4, with D possibly being TRBD1 (6 bases). The CDR3 sequence is 14 residues long. V was pared by 3 bases and J by 5 bases, with 14 bases between. Germline V gene sequence: CDR1 DFQATT, CDR2 SNEGSKA (reference sequence). CDR3 residues: CSASEAGDENIQYF. The CDR3 coding sequence is TGCAGTGCTAGTGAGGCAGGGGACGAAAACATTCAGTACTTC.

This clonotype occurred a few times. The CDR3 nucleotides read TGCGCCAGCAGCTTGGTAGGAACTCTCAACACTGAAGCTTTCTTT. This sequence encodes CASSLVGTLNTEAFF. The chain carries TRBV5-1 and TRBJ1-1; D is ambiguous. This CDR3 comprises 15 residues. CDR1 and CDR2 from the germline V gene are SGHRS and YFSETQ. Trimming cost V 0 bases and J 2 bases, with 11 bases left between them.

This clonotype has a handful of counts. CDR3 nucleotide sequence: TGTGCCAGCAGCCCCCCGCTGTATTTT. Translating it yields CASSPPLYF. The gene calls are TRBV6-1 and TRBJ2-3; D not certain. Germline V gene data show CDR1 as MNHNS and CDR2 as SASEGT. The CDR3 totals 9 residues. V shed 6 bases and J shed 14 bases, with 9 bases lying between them.

Ten or more counts support this clonotype. This chain links TRBV27 with TRBJ1-1, with D maybe TRBD1 (5 bases). Germline lookup yields CDR1 MNHEY and CDR2 SMNVEV (reference sequence). The length of the CDR3 is 11 residues. V was cut by 6 bases and J by 11 bases, with 13 bases left in between. The CDR3 region is CASSLGEEAFF. The CDR3 DNA sequence: TGTGCCAGCAGCCTAGGGGAGGAGGCTTTCTTT.

At least ten counts were recorded for this clonotype. In DNA, the CDR3 is TGTGCCAGCAGTACAGGAGCTGGCACTGGAAACACCATATATTTT. Translation: CASSTGAGTGNTIYF. The V call is TRBV6-5, the J call TRBJ1-3; maybe TRBD1 (5 bases). The CDR3 has 15 residues. Germline V gene sequence: CDR1 MNHEY, CDR2 SVGAGI. Trimming took off 5 bases at V and 2 bases at J, with 13 bases between the two ends.